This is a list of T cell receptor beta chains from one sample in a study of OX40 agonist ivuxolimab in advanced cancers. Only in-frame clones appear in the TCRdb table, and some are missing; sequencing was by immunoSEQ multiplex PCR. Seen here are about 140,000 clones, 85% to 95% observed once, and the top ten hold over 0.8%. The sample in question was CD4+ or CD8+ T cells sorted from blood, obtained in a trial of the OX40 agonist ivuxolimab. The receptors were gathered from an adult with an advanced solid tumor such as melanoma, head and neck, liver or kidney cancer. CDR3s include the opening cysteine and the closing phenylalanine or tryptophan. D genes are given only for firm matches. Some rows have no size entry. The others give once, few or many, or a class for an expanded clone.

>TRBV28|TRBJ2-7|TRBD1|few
CASSPPGQGTYEQYF
TGTGCCAGCAGCCCCCCGGGACAGGGAACCTACGAGCAGTACTTC
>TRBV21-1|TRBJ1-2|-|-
CASSKNPSGQGRTANYGYTF
TGTGCCAGCAGCAAAAACCCTTCAGGGCAGGGGAGAACAGCTAACTATGGCTACACCTTC
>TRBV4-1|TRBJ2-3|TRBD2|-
CASSQDSLAGDTDTQYF
TGCGCCAGCAGCCAAGATTCGCTAGCGGGGGACACAGATACGCAGTATTTT
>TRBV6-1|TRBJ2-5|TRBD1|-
CASRPTGGGETQYF
TGTGCCAGCAGACCTACAGGGGGCGGGGAGACCCAGTACTTC
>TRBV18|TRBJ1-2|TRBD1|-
CASSPTGGRDGYTF
TGTGCCAGCTCACCCACAGGGGGCCGGGATGGCTACACCTTC
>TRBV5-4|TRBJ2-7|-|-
CASSLTGTSYYEQYF
TGTGCCAGCAGCTTAACCGGGACATCCTACTACGAGCAGTACTTC
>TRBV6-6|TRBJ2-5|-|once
CASSYGETQYF
TGTGCCAGCAGTTACGGTGAGACCCAGTACTTC
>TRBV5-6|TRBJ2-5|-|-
CASSLGLQGQETQYF
TGTGCCAGCAGCTTGGGACTTCAGGGTCAAGAGACCCAGTACTTC
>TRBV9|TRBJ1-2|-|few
CASSVAGRISGYTF
TGTGCCAGCAGCGTAGCAGGGCGAATAAGTGGCTACACCTTC
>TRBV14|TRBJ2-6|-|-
CASSPQIRTWGGANVLTF
TGTGCCAGCAGCCCTCAAATCCGGACGTGGGGTGGGGCCAACGTCCTGACTTTC
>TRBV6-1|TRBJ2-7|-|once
CASGEYGYLTYEQYF
TGTGCCAGCGGGGAGTATGGTTACTTGACCTACGAGCAGTACTTC
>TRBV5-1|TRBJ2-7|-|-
CASSLDSYLGEQYF
TGCGCCAGCAGCCTGGACAGCTATTTGGGGGAGCAGTACTTC
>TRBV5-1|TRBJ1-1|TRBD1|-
CASSSRTGEGEAFF
TGCGCCAGCAGCTCCCGGACAGGAGAAGGTGAAGCTTTCTTT
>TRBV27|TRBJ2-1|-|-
CASSLSDTPYYNEQFF
TGTGCCAGCAGTTTATCGGACACCCCGTACTACAATGAGCAGTTCTTC
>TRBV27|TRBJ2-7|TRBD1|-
CASSPRRDRFYEQYF
TGTGCCAGCAGTCCCCGCCGGGACAGGTTCTACGAGCAGTACTTC
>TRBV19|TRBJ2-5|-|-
CASSLSGRAAQYF
TGTGCCAGTAGTTTGAGCGGGCGGGCGGCCCAGTACTTC
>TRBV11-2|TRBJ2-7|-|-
CASSFPGKRSYEQYF
TGTGCCAGCAGCTTTCCAGGCAAAAGATCCTACGAGCAGTACTTC
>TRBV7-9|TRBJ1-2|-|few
CASSYRAFGGYTF
TGTGCCAGCAGCTACAGGGCTTTCGGAGGCTACACCTTC
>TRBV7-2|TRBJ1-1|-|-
CASSSQGNTEAFF
TGTGCCAGCAGCTCCCAGGGCAACACTGAAGCTTTCTTT
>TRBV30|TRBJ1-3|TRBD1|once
CAWAGQGTGNTIYF
TGTGCCTGGGCGGGACAGGGAACTGGAAACACCATATATTTT